The clone carrying this T cell receptor (beta chain) was seen at least ten times. The antigen is unknown. Unique molecular identifiers were incorporated during preparation of the TCRbeta library. TCRdb ran MiXCR on the PCR reads and lists one entry per CDR3 protein. This sample has about 100,000 distinct CDR3 sequences, with roughly 6% found just once. These data are taken from a study of T-cell reconstitution after alpha-beta-depleted transplantation in children. General study findings and limits: By about two months after transplant, alpha-beta T cells reportedly arose from several hundred graft clones that had expanded. At the one-year point after transplant, T-cell counts and TCRbeta diversity were found to come mostly from T cells that had been newly produced.

The CDR3 is 14 residues long. CDR1 MNHEY and CDR2 SVGEGT come from the germline V gene. The V end lost 2 bases, the J end lost 2 bases, and 8 bases lay between the germline ends. The chain has TRBV6-2 or TRBV6-3 and TRBJ2-3; D ambiguous. This specimen was PBMCs, mostly from graft donor cells, taken 60 days after TCRalphabeta/CD19-depleted stem cell transplant. The TCR comes from a female patient between 2 and 15 years old who had a stem cell transplant for Fanconi anemia, so the T cells may come from the graft donor. CDR3 sequence: CASSYNRVTDTQYF. CDR3 DNA: TGTGCCAGCAGTTACAACCGGGTCACAGATACGCAGTATTTT.